This T cell receptor (beta chain) originates from a study of T-cell memory formation after mild COVID-19. Study background: Clusters of TCRs were largely donor specific.

Many counts were recorded for this clonotype. Its antigen is still unknown. Findings and limits, study-wide: A subset of responding clones appeared in pre-infection memory, suggesting cross-reactive memory joined. CD4/CD8 balance characterized clones contracting day 15 to 85, and CD4+ skew characterized later expanders.

One entry per CDR3 protein results from TCRdb running MiXCR on the 5' RACE reads. The data contain hundreds of thousands of distinct CDR3 sequences, about 16% of them singletons. The V and J ends lost 0 bases and 3 bases respectively, with 13 bases between them. This CDR3 is built from 15 residues. Germline values: CDR1 DFQATT, CDR2 SNEGSKA (reference sequence). The sample consisted of PBMCs or a T cell subset sorted from them (not recorded which). This receptor was identified in an adult woman who had mild COVID-19 (a few samples of this study predate the infection). Cell type and time point are not known. The chain joins TRBV20-1 to TRBJ2-3, with D perhaps assigned TRBD1 or TRBD2 (5 bases each). Here the CDR3 DNA reads TGCAGTGCTAGAGATCCTCGGGGCCGAACAGATACGCAGTATTTT. Amino acids: CSARDPRGRTDTQYF.